The 5 T cell receptor beta chains reported below all come from one sample, sequenced in a study of blood T cells in healthy people across ages. The second PCR ran about 6 to 11 cycles with a sample-barcoded 5' primer and J-beta primers. TCRdb re-called the 5' RACE reads through MiXCR, storing one row per CDR3 protein. The table has roughly 1,500,000 distinct CDR3 sequences, about 32% seen once; the top ten hold 10% to 12%. The sample consisted of blood. These receptor sequences come from a woman aged 25 to 39 in good health.

The chain has TRBV5-8 and TRBJ2-7; perhaps TRBD2 as D (6 bases). The CDR3 sequence is 15 residues long. The V gene's germline CDR1 is SGHTS and CDR2 YDEGEE. V was clipped by 1 base and J by 0 bases, with 11 bases between them. The CDR3 DNA reads as TGTGCCAGCAGCTTGCCGGGGGAAAGCTCCTACGAGCAGTACTTC. The encoded protein is CASSLPGESSYEQYF.

This chain uses TRBV20-1 with TRBJ2-7; 8 nucleotides agree with TRBD2. The length of the CDR3 is 13 residues. The V segment lost 5 bases and the J segment 3 bases; nucleotides outside the gene matches: 6. CDR1 and CDR2 (germline): DFQATT, SNEGSKA (reference sequence). The CDR3 region has the DNA TGCAGTGCTGGGCGGCGGGAGGTCTACGAGCAGTACTTC. Protein sequence: CSAGRREVYEQYF.

The chain uses TRBV7-9 and TRBJ1-2, with 7 bases matching TRBD1. CDR1 is SEHNR, CDR2 FQNEAQ, per germline (reference sequence). The CDR3 runs to 14 residues. Trimming removed 7 bases from V and 8 bases from J; junction bases left unmatched: 13. CDR3 loop: CASTPGQPLGGYTF. Written as DNA, the CDR3 is TGTGCCAGCACCCCGGGACAGCCCCTCGGCGGCTACACCTTC.

Of note for this clonotype: The junction shows a germline mismatch at one end, possibly a read error. This sequence joins TRBV29-1 and TRBJ2-3; TRBD1 matches 9 bases. Germline V gene sequence: CDR1 SQVTM, CDR2 ANQGSEA. The CDR3 contains 14 residues. As DNA, the CDR3 is TGCAGCGTCGGGACAGGGCAACGCACAGATACGCGGTATTTT. This codes for CSVGTGQRTDTRYF.

This chain connects TRBV29-1 to TRBJ2-2; tentatively, D is TRBD2 (7 bases). The CDR3 runs to 14 residues. Germline V CDR1 and CDR2: SQVTM, ANQGSEA. The V and J ends lost 6 bases and 4 bases respectively, with 15 bases between them. The CDR3 loop reads CSVEGGRATGELFF. As DNA, the CDR3 is TGCAGCGTCGAGGGGGGGCGCGCCACCGGGGAGCTGTTTTTT.